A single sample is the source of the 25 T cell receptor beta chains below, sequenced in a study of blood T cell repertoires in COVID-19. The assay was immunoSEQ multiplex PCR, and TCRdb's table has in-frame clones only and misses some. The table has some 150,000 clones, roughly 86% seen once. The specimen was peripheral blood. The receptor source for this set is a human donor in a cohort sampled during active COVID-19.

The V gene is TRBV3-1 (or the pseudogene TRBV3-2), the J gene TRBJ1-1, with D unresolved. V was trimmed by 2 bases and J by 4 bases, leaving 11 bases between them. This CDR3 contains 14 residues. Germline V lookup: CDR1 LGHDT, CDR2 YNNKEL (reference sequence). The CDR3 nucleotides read TGTGCCAGCAGCCAAAGAGGGCGAAGCACTGAAGCTTTCTTT. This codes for CASSQRGRSTEAFF.

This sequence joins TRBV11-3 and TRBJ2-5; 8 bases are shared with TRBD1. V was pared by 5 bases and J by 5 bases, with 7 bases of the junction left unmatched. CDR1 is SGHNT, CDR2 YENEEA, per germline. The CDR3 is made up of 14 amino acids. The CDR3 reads CASSARGRGETQYF. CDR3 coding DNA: TGTGCCAGCAGCGCCAGGGGGCGAGGGGAGACCCAGTACTTC.

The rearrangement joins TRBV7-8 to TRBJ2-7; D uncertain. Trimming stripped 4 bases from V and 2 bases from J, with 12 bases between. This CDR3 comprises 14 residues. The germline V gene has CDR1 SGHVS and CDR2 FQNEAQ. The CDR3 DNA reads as TGTGCCAGCAGCTCCGGAGTTCCGCCCTACGAGCAGTACTTC. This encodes CASSSGVPPYEQYF.

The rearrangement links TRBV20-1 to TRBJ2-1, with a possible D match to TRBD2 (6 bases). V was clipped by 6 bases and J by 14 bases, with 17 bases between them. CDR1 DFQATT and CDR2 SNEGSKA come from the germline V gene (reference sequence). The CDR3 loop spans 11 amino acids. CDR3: CSAKRTTRKFF. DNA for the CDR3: TGCAGTGCCAAAAGGACTACTAGGAAGTTCTTC.

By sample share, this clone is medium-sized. Here the CDR3 DNA reads TGTGCCAGTGGAGGGCTAGGGGACACTGAAGCTTTCTTT. Translated, it gives CASGGLGDTEAFF. The chain is built from TRBV18 and TRBJ1-1, with D possibly being TRBD1 (5 bases). Germline loops: CDR1 KGHSH, CDR2 LQKENI. V dropped 9 bases and J dropped 3 bases, with 14 bases sitting between them. The CDR3 runs 13 residues.

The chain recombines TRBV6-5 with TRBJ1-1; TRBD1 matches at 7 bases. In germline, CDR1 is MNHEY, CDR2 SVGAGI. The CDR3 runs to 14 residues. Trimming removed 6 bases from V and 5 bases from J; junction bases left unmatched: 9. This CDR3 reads CASRTPGGGTEAFF. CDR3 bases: TGTGCCAGCAGAACACCAGGGGGAGGTACTGAAGCTTTCTTT.

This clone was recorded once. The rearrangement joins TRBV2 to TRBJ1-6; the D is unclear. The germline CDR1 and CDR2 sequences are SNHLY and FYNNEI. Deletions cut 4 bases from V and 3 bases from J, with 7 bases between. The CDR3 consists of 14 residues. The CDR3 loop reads CASSGNSYNSPLHF. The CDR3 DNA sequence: TGTGCCAGCAGTGGCAACAGCTATAATTCACCCCTCCACTTT.

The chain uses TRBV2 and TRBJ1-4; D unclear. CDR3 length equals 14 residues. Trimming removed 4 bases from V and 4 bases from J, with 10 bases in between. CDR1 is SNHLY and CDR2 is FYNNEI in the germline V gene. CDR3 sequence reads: CASSGKRGNEKLFF. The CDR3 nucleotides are TGTGCCAGCAGTGGGAAGAGAGGTAATGAAAAACTGTTTTTT.

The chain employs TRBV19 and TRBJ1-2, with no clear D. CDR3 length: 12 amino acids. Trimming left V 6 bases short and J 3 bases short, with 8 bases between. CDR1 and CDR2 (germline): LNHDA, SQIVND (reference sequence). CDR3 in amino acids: CASSVGDYGYTF. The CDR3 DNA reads TGTGCCAGTAGCGTCGGTGACTATGGCTACACCTTC.

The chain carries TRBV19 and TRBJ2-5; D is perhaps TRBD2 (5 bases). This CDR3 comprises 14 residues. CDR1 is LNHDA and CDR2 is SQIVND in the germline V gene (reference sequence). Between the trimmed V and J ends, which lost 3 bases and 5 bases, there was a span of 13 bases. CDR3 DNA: TGTGCCAGTAGTATGGGCACTAGTCCCGAGACCCAGTACTTC. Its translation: CASSMGTSPETQYF.

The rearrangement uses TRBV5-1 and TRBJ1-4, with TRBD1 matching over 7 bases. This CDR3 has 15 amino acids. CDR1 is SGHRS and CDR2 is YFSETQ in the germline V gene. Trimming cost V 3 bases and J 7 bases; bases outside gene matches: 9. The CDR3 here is CASSYSGTESEKLFF. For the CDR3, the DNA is TGCGCCAGCAGCTACTCCGGGACAGAAAGTGAAAAACTGTTTTTT.

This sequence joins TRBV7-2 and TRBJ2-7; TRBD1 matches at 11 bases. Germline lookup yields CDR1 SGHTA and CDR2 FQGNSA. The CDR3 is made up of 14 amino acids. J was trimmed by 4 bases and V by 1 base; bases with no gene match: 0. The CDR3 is CASSLGDRGYEQYF. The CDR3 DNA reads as TGTGCCAGCAGCTTAGGGGACAGGGGGTACGAGCAGTACTTC.

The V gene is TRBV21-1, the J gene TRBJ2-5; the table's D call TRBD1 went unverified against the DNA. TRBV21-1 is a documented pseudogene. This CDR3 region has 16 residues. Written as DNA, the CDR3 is TGTGCCAGCAGCAAAGGGTCGAGACAGGGACTTAAGACCCAGTACTTC. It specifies CASSKGSRQGLKTQYF.

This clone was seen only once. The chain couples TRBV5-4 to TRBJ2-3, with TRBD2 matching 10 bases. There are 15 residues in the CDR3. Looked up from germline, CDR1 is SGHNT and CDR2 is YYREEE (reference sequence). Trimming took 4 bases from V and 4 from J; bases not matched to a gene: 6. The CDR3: CASSLSGRSSDTQYF. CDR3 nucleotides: TGTGCCAGCAGCCTTAGCGGGAGGAGTTCAGATACGCAGTATTTT.

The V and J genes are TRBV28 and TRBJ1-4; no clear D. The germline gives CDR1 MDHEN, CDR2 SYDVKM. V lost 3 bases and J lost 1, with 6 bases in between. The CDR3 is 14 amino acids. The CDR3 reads CASSLSLTNEKLFF. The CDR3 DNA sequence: TGTGCCAGCAGTTTGTCCTTAACTAATGAAAAACTGTTTTTT.

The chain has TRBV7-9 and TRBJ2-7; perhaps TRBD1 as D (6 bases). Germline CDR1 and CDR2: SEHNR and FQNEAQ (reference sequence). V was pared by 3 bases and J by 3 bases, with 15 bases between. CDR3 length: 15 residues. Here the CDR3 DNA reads TGTGCCAGCAGCTTTAACCCAGGCAGGGGCTACGAGCAGTACTTC. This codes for CASSFNPGRGYEQYF.

CDR3 coding DNA: TGTGCCAGCCATTTCGGCACAGGGGGCGCGTACACTGAAGCTTTCTTT. This codes for CASHFGTGGAYTEAFF. The genes are TRBV19 and TRBJ1-1, with 9 bases identical to TRBD1. This CDR3 comprises 16 residues. Germline loops: CDR1 LNHDA, CDR2 SQIVND (reference sequence). The trim removed 9 bases at V and 3 bases at J, leaving 14 bases unmatched.

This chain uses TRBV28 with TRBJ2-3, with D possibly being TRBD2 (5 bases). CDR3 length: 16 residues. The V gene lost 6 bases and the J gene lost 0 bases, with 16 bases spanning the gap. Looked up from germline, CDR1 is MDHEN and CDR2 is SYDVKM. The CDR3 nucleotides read TGTGCCAGCAGCTCGTGGGCGGGCTCTAGCACAGATACGCAGTATTTT. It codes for CASSSWAGSSTDTQYF.

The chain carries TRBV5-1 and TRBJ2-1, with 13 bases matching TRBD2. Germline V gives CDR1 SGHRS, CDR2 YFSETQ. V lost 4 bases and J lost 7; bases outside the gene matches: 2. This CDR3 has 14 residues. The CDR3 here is CASSQTSGRNEQFF. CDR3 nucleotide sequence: TGCGCCAGCAGCCAGACTAGCGGGAGGAATGAGCAGTTCTTC.

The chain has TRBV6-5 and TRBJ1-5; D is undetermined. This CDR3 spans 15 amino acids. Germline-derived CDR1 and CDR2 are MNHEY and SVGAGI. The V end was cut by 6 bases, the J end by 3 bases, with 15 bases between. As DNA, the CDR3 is TGTGCCAGCAGGGCAATGGGTAGCCTCAATCAGCCCCAGCATTTT. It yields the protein CASRAMGSLNQPQHF.

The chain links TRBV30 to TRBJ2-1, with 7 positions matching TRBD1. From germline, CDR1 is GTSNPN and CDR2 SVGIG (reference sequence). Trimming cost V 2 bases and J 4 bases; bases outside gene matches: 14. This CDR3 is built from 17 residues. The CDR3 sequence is CAWSFGFTGESYNEQFF. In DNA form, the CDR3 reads TGTGCCTGGAGTTTTGGATTCACAGGGGAAAGTTACAATGAGCAGTTCTTC. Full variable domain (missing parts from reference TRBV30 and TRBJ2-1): SQTIHQWPATLVQPVGSPLSLECTVEGTSNPNLYWYRQAAGRGLQLLFYSVGIGQISSEVPQNLSASRPQDRQFILSSKKLLLSDSGFYLCAWSFGFTGESYNEQFFGPGTRLTVL.

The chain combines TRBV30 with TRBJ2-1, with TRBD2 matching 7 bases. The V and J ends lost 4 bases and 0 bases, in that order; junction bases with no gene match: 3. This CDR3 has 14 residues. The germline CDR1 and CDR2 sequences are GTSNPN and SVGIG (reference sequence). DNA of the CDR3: TGTGCCTGGAATGGCGGGAGCTCCTACAATGAGCAGTTCTTC. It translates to CAWNGGSSYNEQFF.

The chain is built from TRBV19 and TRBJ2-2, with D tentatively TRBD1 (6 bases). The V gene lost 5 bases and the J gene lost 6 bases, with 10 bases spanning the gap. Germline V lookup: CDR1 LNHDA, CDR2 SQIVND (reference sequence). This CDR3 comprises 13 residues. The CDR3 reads CASSLQGSGELFF. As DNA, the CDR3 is TGTGCCAGTAGTTTACAGGGTTCCGGGGAGCTGTTTTTT.

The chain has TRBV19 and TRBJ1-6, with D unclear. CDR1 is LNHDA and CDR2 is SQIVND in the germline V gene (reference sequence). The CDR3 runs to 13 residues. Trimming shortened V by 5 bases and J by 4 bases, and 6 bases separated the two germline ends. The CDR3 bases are TGTGCCAGTAGTCGAGAGTATAATTCACCCCTCCACTTT. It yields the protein CASSREYNSPLHF.

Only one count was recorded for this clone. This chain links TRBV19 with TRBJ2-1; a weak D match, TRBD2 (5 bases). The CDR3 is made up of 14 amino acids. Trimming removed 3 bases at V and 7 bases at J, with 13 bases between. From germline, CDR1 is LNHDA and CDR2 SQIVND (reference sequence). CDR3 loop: CASSISGLRNEQFF. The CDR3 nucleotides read TGTGCCAGTAGTATCAGTGGACTTCGTAATGAGCAGTTCTTC.